The sequence of this TCR beta chain was determined in a study of blood T cell repertoires in COVID-19. Looking at the study overall: The study drew acute and convalescent COVID-19 samples from the United States, Italy and Spain. In each case, the material was cDNA or gDNA derived from T cells, B-cell-depleted T cells, or PBMCs.

Original methodology: By means of reference gene primer amplification, nucleated cell counts were estimated. The table came from immunoSEQ multiplex PCR; TCRdb's copy has only in-frame clones and leaves some out. Clone size and the V and J calls come from that table; the DNA yielded D and trimming. This table holds 150,000 to 200,000 clones, about 88% found once. This CDR3 is 15 amino acids long. V was cut by 0 bases and J by 3 bases, with 10 bases left in between. Per the germline V gene, CDR1 is SGHDT and CDR2 is YYEEEE. The sequenced sample consisted of peripheral blood. The chain uses TRBV5-6 and TRBJ1-5; weak D call: TRBD1 (5 bases). The origin of this receptor is a man in his 60s with active or convalescent COVID-19. The CDR3, as DNA: TGTGCCAGCAGCTTGGGTGGGGGGATCAATCAGCCCCAGCATTTT. Amino acids: CASSLGGGINQPQHF.